The present entry profiles one T cell receptor beta chain with its context. Its specificity is unknown. Sequencing of DNA taken from cultured CD4+ T cells relied on the Oncomine TCR Beta short-read assay. Genomic DNA was isolated from cultured CD4+ T cells. TCRdb ran MiXCR on the PCR reads and lists one entry per CDR3 protein. The table includes some 10,000 distinct CDR3 sequences, 59% detected once. This sample was taken from a study of vaccination and CD4 T cells after COVID-19. About the research overall: The stimulating agents, overlapping spike peptides, came from SARS-CoV-2, HCoV-NL63, HCoV-OC43 and HCoV-229E.

V lost 6 bases and J lost 3; bases outside the gene matches: 14. CDR3 length: 18 amino acids. Sample treatment: roughly 11-day PBMC culture with coronavirus spike peptide pools or control peptides (ViraFEST assay). US Alpha, Beta and Delta variants postdated the positive PCR dates, which ran from March to December 2020. What was sequenced was CD4+ T cells from blood, cultured in vitro. V and J are TRBV12-3 or TRBV12-4 and TRBJ1-3, with 10 positions matching TRBD1. This TCR came from a human donor who had recovered from COVID-19. The CDR3 loop is CASRYRDRGLRYGNTIYF. In nucleotides, the CDR3 is TGTGCCAGCAGATACCGGGACAGGGGATTGCGCTATGGAAACACCATATATTTT.